The 6 T cell receptor beta chains below were found in one sample sequenced in a study of control samples from healthy donors and cancer patients. This table comes from immunoSEQ multiplex PCR, and its TCRdb copy is limited to in-frame clones, with some not included. The sample yields some 200,000 clones, about 94% seen once. Sample: blood. The receptors here all came from a man aged 45-65 years in good health.

This chain links TRBV6-2 or TRBV6-3 with TRBJ2-2; TRBD1 is a possible D gene (6 bases). Trimming pared 5 bases from V and 6 bases from J, leaving 19 bases between. The germline CDR1 and CDR2 sequences are MNHEY and SVGEGT. This CDR3 spans 16 amino acids. The CDR3 is CASSNLNPQGSGELFF. CDR3 DNA sequence: TGTGCCAGCAGTAATCTAAACCCGCAGGGGTCCGGGGAGCTGTTTTTT.

CDR3 in DNA: TGTGCCAGCAGCTTGCCCGGGACAGGGGGCTCTGGAAACACCATATATTTT. Its translation is CASSLPGTGGSGNTIYF. This chain connects TRBV7-9 to TRBJ1-3, with 11 bases that match TRBD1. This CDR3 has 17 residues. Germline trimming cut 3 bases from V and 0 bases from J; bases unmatched to any gene: 4. Germline V gene data show CDR1 as SEHNR and CDR2 as FQNEAQ (reference sequence).

The chain uses TRBV28 and TRBJ1-2; D is uncertain. Germline V gives CDR1 MDHEN, CDR2 SYDVKM. The germline V and J ends were trimmed by 4 bases and 8 bases, with 8 bases remaining between them. CDR3 length equals 11 residues. The CDR3 coding sequence is TGTGCCAGCAGTTGGGGAGTCGGCTACACCTTC. It specifies CASSWGVGYTF.

The genes are TRBV7-9 and TRBJ2-2; 8 bases align to TRBD1. Trimming cost V 4 bases and J 4 bases; bases outside gene matches: 2. The germline V gene encodes CDR1 SEHNR and CDR2 FQNEAQ (reference sequence). CDR3 size: 14 residues. In nucleotides, the CDR3 is TGTGCCAGCAGCTCGACAGGGGTCACCGGGGAGCTGTTTTTT. The encoded protein is CASSSTGVTGELFF.

About this clone: It is likely a read error, because the conserved phenylalanine at the end of the CDR3 is missing. V usage is TRBV28 and J usage is TRBJ1-2; 9 bases line up with TRBD1. Germline V gene data show CDR1 as MDHEN and CDR2 as SYDVKM. Germline trimming cut 3 bases from V and 2 bases from J; bases unmatched to any gene: 1. This CDR3 comprises 14 residues. This CDR3 reads CASSFGTGNYGYTL. The CDR3 DNA is TGTGCCAGCAGTTTTGGGACAGGGAACTATGGCTACACCCTC.

This chain connects TRBV15 to TRBJ1-5; D call uncertain. Germline assignment: CDR1 LNHNV and CDR2 YYDKDF (reference sequence). Deletions cut 0 bases from V and 3 bases from J, with 12 bases between. The CDR3 runs 16 residues. The CDR3 loop reads CATSRDFRQYNQPQHF. As DNA, the CDR3 is TGTGCCACCAGCAGAGATTTTCGGCAGTACAATCAGCCCCAGCATTTT.